These T cell receptor beta chains were read from a single sample in a study of T cells after yellow fever vaccination. A single record per CDR3 protein comes from TCRdb applying MiXCR to the 5' RACE reads. The sample comprises approximately 260,000 distinct CDR3 sequences, roughly 5.6% of which are singletons, and 2.5% to 4% rests with the top ten. The material sequenced was CD4+ T cells sorted from PBMCs, taken on the day of the yellow fever booster vaccination. The source is a man between 18 and 29 years old who received the YFV17D yellow fever vaccine. Each CDR3 is given with its conserved first and last residue. Each record gives: clone size, D gene, J gene, V gene, CDR3 DNA, CDR3 protein. The D gene is left open where the match is weak. Expanded clones get a size class; other rows say once, few or many, or leave the size out.

clone size: -
D gene: -
J gene: TRBJ1-2
V gene: TRBV20-1
CDR3 DNA: TGCAGTGCTAGAGAGTCAGGGGACTATGGCTACACCTTC
CDR3 protein: CSARESGDYGYTF

clone size: -
D gene: -
J gene: TRBJ1-1
V gene: TRBV12-3/TRBV12-4
CDR3 DNA: TGTGCCAGCAGTGTGGGACTCAGGAACACTGAAGCTTTCTTT
CDR3 protein: CASSVGLRNTEAFF

clone size: few
D gene: -
J gene: TRBJ2-2
V gene: TRBV5-4
CDR3 DNA: TGTGCCAGCAGCCCGGACATGGGAGCATCGAACACCGGGGAGCTGTTTTTT
CDR3 protein: CASSPDMGASNTGELFF

clone size: many
D gene: -
J gene: TRBJ2-1
V gene: TRBV7-6
CDR3 DNA: TGTGCCAGCAGTCATCCCTCGGGTGGGCAGTTCTTC
CDR3 protein: CASSHPSGGQFF

clone size: many
D gene: -
J gene: TRBJ2-2
V gene: TRBV20-1
CDR3 DNA: TGCAGTGCTAGGGACGGGAACACCGGGGAGCTGTTTTTT
CDR3 protein: CSARDGNTGELFF

clone size: few
D gene: -
J gene: TRBJ2-1
V gene: TRBV14
CDR3 DNA: TGTGCCAGCAGCCAAGTAGTAGGCAATGAGCAGTTCTTC
CDR3 protein: CASSQVVGNEQFF

clone size: few
D gene: -
J gene: TRBJ1-1
V gene: TRBV6-5
CDR3 DNA: TGTGCCAGCAGTTCCCCACACTCCCAGGGAACTGAAGCTTTCTTT
CDR3 protein: CASSSPHSQGTEAFF

clone size: many
D gene: TRBD2
J gene: TRBJ2-1
V gene: TRBV5-1
CDR3 DNA: TGCGCCAGCAGCTTTCGCGGGGGGGTGGATGAGCAGTTCTTC
CDR3 protein: CASSFRGGVDEQFF

clone size: many
D gene: -
J gene: TRBJ2-3
V gene: TRBV20-1
CDR3 DNA: TGCAGTGGGGGGTTGGGGGTGGAGGCAGATACGCAGTATTTT
CDR3 protein: CSGGLGVEADTQYF

clone size: few
D gene: TRBD1
J gene: TRBJ1-2
V gene: TRBV23-1
CDR3 DNA: TGCGCCAGCAGTCAATCGCAGGGGGAGTATGGCTACACCTTC
CDR3 protein: CASSQSQGEYGYTF

clone size: few
D gene: -
J gene: TRBJ1-1
V gene: TRBV19
CDR3 DNA: TGTGCCAGTACCCCCCGACAGTTACCTGAAGCTTTCTTT
CDR3 protein: CASTPRQLPEAFF

clone size: many
D gene: -
J gene: TRBJ2-7
V gene: TRBV11-2
CDR3 DNA: TGTGCCAGCAGCTTAGACCTAGCCCGGGGCTACGAGCAGTACTTC
CDR3 protein: CASSLDLARGYEQYF

clone size: few
D gene: -
J gene: TRBJ2-1
V gene: TRBV10-2
CDR3 DNA: TGCGCCAGCAGTGTTCACCGGAGGGCAGGGAGCAATGAGCAGTTCTTC
CDR3 protein: CASSVHRRAGSNEQFF

clone size: -
D gene: -
J gene: TRBJ1-1
V gene: TRBV3-1
CDR3 DNA: TGTGCCAGCAGCCATCAGGGGAGTGAAGCTTTCTTT
CDR3 protein: CASSHQGSEAFF

clone size: few
D gene: TRBD2
J gene: TRBJ2-3
V gene: TRBV20-1
CDR3 DNA: TGCAGTGCTAGATCGGGACTAAGGACAGATACGCAGTATTTT
CDR3 protein: CSARSGLRTDTQYF

clone size: many
D gene: -
J gene: TRBJ2-1
V gene: TRBV2
CDR3 DNA: TGTGCCAGCTGTGACACGGCCAGTGAGCAGTTCTTC
CDR3 protein: CASCDTASEQFF

clone size: -
D gene: -
J gene: TRBJ2-1
V gene: TRBV9
CDR3 DNA: TGTGCCAGCAGCGTATCTCCCGGGCGATTGGGCAACAATGAGCAGTTCTTC
CDR3 protein: CASSVSPGRLGNNEQFF

clone size: few
D gene: TRBD1
J gene: TRBJ1-6
V gene: TRBV7-9
CDR3 DNA: TGTGCCAGCAGCTTAAATCGCCAGGGGGCTTCACCCCTCCACTTT
CDR3 protein: CASSLNRQGASPLHF

clone size: few
D gene: TRBD2
J gene: TRBJ2-2
V gene: TRBV30
CDR3 DNA: TGTGCCTGTTCGTCCGGGACTAGGCTCGCCGGGGAGCTGTTTTTT
CDR3 protein: CACSSGTRLAGELFF

clone size: many
D gene: -
J gene: TRBJ2-3
V gene: TRBV4-3
CDR3 DNA: TGCGCCAGCAGCCAAGTTGCTGCCGGGACGCAGTATTTT
CDR3 protein: CASSQVAAGTQYF

clone size: few
D gene: -
J gene: TRBJ2-2
V gene: TRBV11-2
CDR3 DNA: TGTGCCAGCAGCTTATCATTCGGGGGCACCGGGGAGCTGTTTTTT
CDR3 protein: CASSLSFGGTGELFF

clone size: many
D gene: -
J gene: TRBJ1-4
V gene: TRBV20-1
CDR3 DNA: TGCAGTGCTAGAGATGACGGAATTAATGAAAAACTGTTTTTT
CDR3 protein: CSARDDGINEKLFF

clone size: many
D gene: -
J gene: TRBJ1-6
V gene: TRBV5-1
CDR3 DNA: TGCGCCAGCAGCTTGGCCACGCCACGTAATTCACCCCTCCACTTT
CDR3 protein: CASSLATPRNSPLHF

clone size: many
D gene: TRBD1
J gene: TRBJ1-6
V gene: TRBV6-5
CDR3 DNA: TGTGCCAGCAGTCTAAGGGGAGGACAGGTTTCACCCCTCCACTTT
CDR3 protein: CASSLRGGQVSPLHF

clone size: few
D gene: TRBD1
J gene: TRBJ1-4
V gene: TRBV6-2/TRBV6-3
CDR3 DNA: TGTGCCAGCAGTTACTTCGGACAGGAGGAAAAACTGTTTTTT
CDR3 protein: CASSYFGQEEKLFF

clone size: -
D gene: -
J gene: TRBJ2-1
V gene: TRBV4-1
CDR3 DNA: TGCGCCAGCAGCCACCCGCCGTCCTCCTACAATGAGCAGTTCTTC
CDR3 protein: CASSHPPSSYNEQFF

clone size: few
D gene: -
J gene: TRBJ1-5
V gene: TRBV10-3
CDR3 DNA: TGTGCCATCAGTGAGTCGAAAGGGTCCAATCAGCCCCAGCATTTT
CDR3 protein: CAISESKGSNQPQHF

clone size: many
D gene: -
J gene: TRBJ1-1
V gene: TRBV12-3/TRBV12-4
CDR3 DNA: TGTGCCAGCAGGACTAACGGGGGGGCCCCTGAAGCTTTCTTT
CDR3 protein: CASRTNGGAPEAFF

clone size: many
D gene: -
J gene: TRBJ1-4
V gene: TRBV4-3
CDR3 DNA: TGCGCCAGCAGCGTAAGACTCCGGGAGACTAATGAAAAACTGTTTTTT
CDR3 protein: CASSVRLRETNEKLFF

clone size: -
D gene: -
J gene: TRBJ1-2
V gene: TRBV15
CDR3 DNA: TGTGCCACCAGCAGAGATCAGGGGTCCTATGGCTACACCTTC
CDR3 protein: CATSRDQGSYGYTF

clone size: few
D gene: TRBD2
J gene: TRBJ2-5
V gene: TRBV5-1
CDR3 DNA: TGCGCCAGCACTACTAGCGGGGGATTATACGAGACCCAGTACTTC
CDR3 protein: CASTTSGGLYETQYF

clone size: -
D gene: -
J gene: TRBJ2-3
V gene: TRBV6-1
CDR3 DNA: TGTGCCAGCATCCTCCTGGGAGCTAGAGCAGATACGCAGTATTTT
CDR3 protein: CASILLGARADTQYF

clone size: few
D gene: -
J gene: TRBJ2-1
V gene: TRBV9
CDR3 DNA: TGTGCCAGCAGCGTCCTGCGGGGCAGCTCCTACAATGAGCAGTTCTTC
CDR3 protein: CASSVLRGSSYNEQFF

clone size: few
D gene: -
J gene: TRBJ2-3
V gene: TRBV5-1
CDR3 DNA: TGCGCCAGCAGCTTGTCTGCGGGAATCACAGATACGCAGTATTTT
CDR3 protein: CASSLSAGITDTQYF

clone size: -
D gene: -
J gene: TRBJ2-5
V gene: TRBV5-1
CDR3 DNA: TGCGCCAGCAGATTGGGGCTCCAAGAGACCCAGTACTTC
CDR3 protein: CASRLGLQETQYF

clone size: many
D gene: -
J gene: TRBJ2-5
V gene: TRBV7-2
CDR3 DNA: TGTGCCAGCAGCCCCGCGGCGGCTCTACGAGAGACCCAGTACTTC
CDR3 protein: CASSPAAALRETQYF

clone size: few
D gene: -
J gene: TRBJ2-2
V gene: TRBV5-4
CDR3 DNA: -
CDR3 protein: CASSLATSGGRRAGELFF

clone size: -
D gene: -
J gene: TRBJ2-2
V gene: TRBV10-2
CDR3 DNA: TGCGCCAGCAGTGAGCAGGCACACGGGGAGCTGTTTTTT
CDR3 protein: CASSEQAHGELFF

clone size: -
D gene: TRBD1
J gene: TRBJ1-2
V gene: TRBV5-1
CDR3 DNA: TGCGCCAGCAGCTTACTTCAGGGGGGACGTGGCTACACCTTC
CDR3 protein: CASSLLQGGRGYTF

clone size: -
D gene: -
J gene: TRBJ1-2
V gene: TRBV2
CDR3 DNA: TGTGCCAGCAGTGAGGAGGCCGGCACGGGCTACACCTTC
CDR3 protein: CASSEEAGTGYTF

clone size: many
D gene: -
J gene: TRBJ1-4
V gene: TRBV11-2
CDR3 DNA: TGTGCCAGCAGCTTAGAGGTGACTAATGAAAAACTGTTTTTT
CDR3 protein: CASSLEVTNEKLFF

clone size: -
D gene: TRBD1
J gene: TRBJ1-1
V gene: TRBV5-1
CDR3 DNA: TGCGCCAGCAGCTTGGTAGGGACAGGGGTCATGAACACTGAAGCTTTCTTT
CDR3 protein: CASSLVGTGVMNTEAFF

clone size: -
D gene: TRBD2
J gene: TRBJ2-3
V gene: TRBV7-2
CDR3 DNA: TGTGCCAGCAGCTTAGTCGGGGTCGGCGGGGGGGCCGGAGATACGCAGTATTTT
CDR3 protein: CASSLVGVGGGAGDTQYF

clone size: few
D gene: TRBD2
J gene: TRBJ2-3
V gene: TRBV5-1
CDR3 DNA: TGCGCCAGCAGCTTCGGGACTAGCAAAACGGATACGCAGTATTTT
CDR3 protein: CASSFGTSKTDTQYF

clone size: many
D gene: TRBD2
J gene: TRBJ2-1
V gene: TRBV20-1
CDR3 DNA: TGCAGTGCTAGAGTCGGGGGGGATGAGCAGTTCTTC
CDR3 protein: CSARVGGDEQFF